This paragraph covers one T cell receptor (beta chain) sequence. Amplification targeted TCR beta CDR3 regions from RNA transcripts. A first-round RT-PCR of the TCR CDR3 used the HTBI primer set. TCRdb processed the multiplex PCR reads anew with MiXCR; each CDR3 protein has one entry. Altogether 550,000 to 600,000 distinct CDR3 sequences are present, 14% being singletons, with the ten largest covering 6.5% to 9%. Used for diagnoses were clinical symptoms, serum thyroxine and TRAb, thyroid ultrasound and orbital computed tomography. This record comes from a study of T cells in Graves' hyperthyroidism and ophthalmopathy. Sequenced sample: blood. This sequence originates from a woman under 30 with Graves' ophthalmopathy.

CDR3: CASSTTGGSGNTIYF. The CDR3 DNA reads as TGTGCCAGCAGTACCACAGGGGGATCTGGAAACACCATATATTTT. This chain joins TRBV6-1 and TRBJ1-3, with 8 bases matching TRBD1. The CDR3 has 15 amino acids. V dropped 5 bases and J dropped 1; count of bases not matched to a gene: 4. CDR1 and CDR2 (germline): MNHNS, SASEGT.